Sequencing of this T cell receptor (beta chain) was carried out in a study of Ad26.COV2.S vaccination and SARS-CoV-2 variants. Study overall: Donor got 5x10^10 or 1x10^11 viral particles of Ad26.COV2.S.

Produced via immunoSEQ multiplex PCR; TCRdb's table is partial and in-frame only. Here the sample spans around 340,000 clones, approximately 90% being singletons. Treatment denoted: roughly 19 received Ad26.COV2.S at low or high dose, single or two shots; about 5 received placebo; per-sample allocation not given. Sampling happened 63 days after the first vaccine or placebo injection. Aged 18-55 years, donor was enrolled in Boston around 2020. The CDR3 totals 17 residues. Germline CDR1 and CDR2: PRHDT and FYEKMQ (reference sequence). V was pared by 4 bases and J by 4 bases, with 20 bases between. This specimen consisted of peripheral blood, obtained in a trial of Ad26.COV2.S vaccine versus placebo. The sequence was collected from a person between 18 and 59 years old who received the Ad26.COV2.S COVID-19 vaccine or a placebo. V is TRBV13 and J is TRBJ1-3; D is ambiguous. In DNA form, the CDR3 reads TGTGCCAGCAGCTATGCGGTGGGAACGGCCCGGGGAAACACCATATATTTT. It is translated as CASSYAVGTARGNTIYF.